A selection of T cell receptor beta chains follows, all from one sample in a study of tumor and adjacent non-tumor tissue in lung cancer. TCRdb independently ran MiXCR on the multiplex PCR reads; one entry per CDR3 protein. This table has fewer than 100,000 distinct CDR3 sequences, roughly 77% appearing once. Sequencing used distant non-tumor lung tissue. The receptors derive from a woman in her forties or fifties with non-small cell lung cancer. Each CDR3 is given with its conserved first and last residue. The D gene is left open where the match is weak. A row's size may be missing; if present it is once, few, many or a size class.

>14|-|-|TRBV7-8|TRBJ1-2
CTSSLASMGYGYTF
TGTACCAGCAGCTTAGCGTCTATGGGCTATGGCTACACCTTC
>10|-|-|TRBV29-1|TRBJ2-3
CIVMQPTQYF
TGCATCGTTATGCAACCTACGCAGTATTTT
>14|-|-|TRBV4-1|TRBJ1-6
CASSHGSGDLPLHF
TGCGCTAGCAGCCATGGATCAGGGGATTTACCCCTCCACTTT
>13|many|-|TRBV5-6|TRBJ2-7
CASSLPGLSEQYF
TGTGCCAGCAGCTTACCGGGGCTTAGCGAGCAGTACTTC
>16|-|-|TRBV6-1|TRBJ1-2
CDSSEGPSAPFYGYTF
TGTGACAGCAGTGAAGGCCCCTCGGCCCCTTTCTATGGCTACACCTTT
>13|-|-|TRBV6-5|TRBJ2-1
CVSSLRQDYEQFF
TGTGTCAGCAGTCTCCGACAGGACTACGAGCAGTTCTTC
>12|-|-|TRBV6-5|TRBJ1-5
CASGYRGQPHHF
TGTGCCAGCGGTTACAGAGGTCAGCCCCATCATTTT
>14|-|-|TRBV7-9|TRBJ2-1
CVSISPHAGIEQFF
TGTGTCAGCATCTCCCCCCATGCGGGAATTGAGCAGTTCTTC
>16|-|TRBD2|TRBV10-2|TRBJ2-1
CASSDTWTSGTDEQFF
TGCGCTAGCAGTGATACCTGGACTAGCGGGACCGATGAGCAGTTCTTC
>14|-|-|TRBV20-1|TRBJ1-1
CSARDGHMNTGVFF
TGCAGTGCTAGAGACGGACACATGAACACTGGAGTTTTCTTT
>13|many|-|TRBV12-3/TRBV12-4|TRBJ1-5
CASNRDSNQPQHF
TGTGCCAGCAACCGAGATAGCAATCAGCCCCAGCATTTT
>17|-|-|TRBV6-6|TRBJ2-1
CASTHTPGRGAYNEQFF
TGCGCCAGCACCCATACCCCTGGGAGAGGGGCCTACAATGAGCAGTTCTTC
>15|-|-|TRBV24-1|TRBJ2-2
CATTDVTGNTGELFF
TGTGCCACCACTGATGTGACGGGGAACACCGGGGAGCTGTTTTTT
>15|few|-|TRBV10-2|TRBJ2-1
CASSGTGVGHKEQFF
TGCGCCAGCAGCGGGACTGGTGTGGGTCACAAAGAGCAGTTCTTC
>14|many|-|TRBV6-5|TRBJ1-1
CASSWGGRYTEAFF
TGTGCCAGCAGTTGGGGGGGAAGGTACACTGAAGCTTTCTTT
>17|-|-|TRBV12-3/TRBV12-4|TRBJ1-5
CANVQDSPISGNQPQHF
TGTGCCAACGTACAGGACAGCCCCATATCGGGCAATCAGCCCCAGCATTTT
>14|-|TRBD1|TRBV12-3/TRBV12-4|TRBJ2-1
CTSRGTGKYNEQFF
TGTACCAGCAGAGGGACAGGCAAATACAATGAGCAGTTCTTC
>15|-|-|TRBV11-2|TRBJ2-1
CASSLDYGGWHVQFF
TGTGCGAGCAGTTTAGATTACGGCGGTTGGCATGTGCAGTTCTTC
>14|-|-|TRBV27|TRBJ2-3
CASSGSFSTDMQYF
TGTGCCAGCAGTGGCAGTTTTAGCACAGATATGCAGTATTTT
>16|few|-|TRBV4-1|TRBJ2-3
CASSQAEQTRTDTQYF
TGCGCCAGCAGCCAAGCCGAACAGACTAGGACAGATACGCAGTATTTT
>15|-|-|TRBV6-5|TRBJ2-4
CAINGSRVAKNIQYF
TGTGCCATCAATGGCTCCCGAGTAGCCAAAAACATTCAGTACTTC
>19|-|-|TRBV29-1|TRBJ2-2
CSALLSDPRAGLEIGELFF
TGCAGCGCACTCTTATCCGACCCCCGTGCTGGCCTCGAGATCGGGGAGCTGTTTTTT
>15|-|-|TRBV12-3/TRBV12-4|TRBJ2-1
CASSSLGRGSNKQFF
TGTGCCAGCAGTTCCCTGGGACGGGGATCTAATAAACAGTTCTTC
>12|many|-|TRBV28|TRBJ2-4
CASSGTANIQYF
TGTGCCAGCAGCGGGACCGCAAACATTCAGTACTTC
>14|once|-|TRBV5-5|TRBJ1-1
CVSSSSTRNTEAFF
TGTGTCAGCAGCTCGTCGACTAGAAACACTGAAGCTTTCTTT
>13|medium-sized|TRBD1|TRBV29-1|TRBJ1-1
CSVHRGLSTEAFF
TGCAGCGTTCACAGGGGGCTCAGCACTGAAGCTTTCTTT
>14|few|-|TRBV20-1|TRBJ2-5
CSANGDGLSETQYF
TGCAGTGCGAATGGGGACGGCCTGAGCGAGACTCAGTACTTC
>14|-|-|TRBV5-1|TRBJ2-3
CASSHGQVGDTQYF
TGCGCCAGCAGCCATGGGCAGGTAGGAGATACGCAGTATTTT
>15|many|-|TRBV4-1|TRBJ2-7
CASSQDVGSSYEQYF
TGCGCCAGCAGCCAAGATGTGGGGAGCTCCTACGAGCAGTACTTC
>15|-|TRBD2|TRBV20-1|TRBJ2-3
CSAPTSGRKTGTQYF
TGCAGTGCGCCGACTAGCGGTAGGAAGACAGGTACGCAGTATTTT
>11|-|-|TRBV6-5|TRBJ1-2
CVILGNCGYTF
TGTGTCATCCTCGGGAACTGTGGCTACACCTTC
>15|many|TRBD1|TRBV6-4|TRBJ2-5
CASSVSPGQGETQYF
TGTGCCAGCAGTGTTAGCCCGGGACAGGGGGAGACCCAGTACTTC
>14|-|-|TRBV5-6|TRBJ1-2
CASSSGDWGYGHTF
TGTGCCAGCAGCTCCGGGGACTGGGGGTATGGCCACACCTTC
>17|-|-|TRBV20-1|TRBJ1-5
CSARDLPGRRGKRPQHF
TGCAGTGCTAGAGATTTACCGGGACGCCGGGGCAAACGGCCCCAGCATTTT
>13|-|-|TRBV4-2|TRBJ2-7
CASSQEVDYEQYF
TGTGCCAGCAGTCAAGAGGTAGACTACGAGCAGTACTTC
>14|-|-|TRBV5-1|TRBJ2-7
CASSYWSNYYEQYF
TGCGCCAGCAGCTACTGGTCCAACTACTACGAGCAGTACTTC
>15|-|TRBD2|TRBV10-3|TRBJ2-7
CVISPTSETSYEQYF
TGTGTCATCAGTCCAACTAGCGAAACTTCCTACGAACAGTACTTC
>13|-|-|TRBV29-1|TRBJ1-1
CSVQRGLSTEAFF
TGCAGCGTTCAGAGGGGACTCAGCACTGAAGCTTTCTTT
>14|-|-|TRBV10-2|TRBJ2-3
CARSGTGAQQPQYF
TGCGCCAGAAGTGGGACTGGTGCGCAGCAGCCCCAGTATTTT
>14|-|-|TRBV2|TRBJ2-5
CANSGRRLQETQYF
TGTGCCAACAGTGGCCGGCGCCTTCAAGAGACCCAGTACTTC
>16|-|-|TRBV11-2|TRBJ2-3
CASSLSVRVKTDTQYF
TGTGCGAGCAGCTTAAGTGTAAGGGTTAAGACAGATACGCAGTATTTT
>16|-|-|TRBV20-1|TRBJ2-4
CSASRDSSEARNIQYF
TGCAGTGCTAGCAGGGACTCCTCAGAAGCCAGAAACATTCAATACTTC
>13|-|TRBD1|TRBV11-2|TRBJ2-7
CASRLEQGVGQCF
TGTGCCAGCAGGTTAGAGCAGGGCGTGGGACAGTGCTTC
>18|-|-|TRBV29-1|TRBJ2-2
CSVEDEGSSVSFPGELFF
TGCAGCGTTGAAGATGAAGGATCTAGCGTCAGTTTTCCCGGGGAGCTGTTTTTT
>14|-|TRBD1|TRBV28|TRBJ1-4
CANTRDRGRKKLFF
TGTGCCAACACTCGGGACAGGGGAAGGAAAAAACTGTTTTTT
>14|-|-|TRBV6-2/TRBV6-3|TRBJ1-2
CASTYQSLSYGYTF
TGTGCCAGCACTTATCAAAGTCTGAGCTATGGCTACACCTTC
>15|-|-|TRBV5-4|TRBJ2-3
CASNSKFGGIDMQYF
TGTGCCAGCAACTCAAAATTCGGAGGGATAGATATGCAGTATTTT
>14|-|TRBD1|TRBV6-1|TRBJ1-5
CAARTRGLNQPQHF
TGTGCCGCCCGAACGAGGGGGCTCAATCAGCCGCAACATTTT
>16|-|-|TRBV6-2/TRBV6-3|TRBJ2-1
CASSYPLEASFNEQFF
TGTGCCAGCAGTTATCCACTGGAGGCTTCCTTCAATGAGCAGTTCTTC
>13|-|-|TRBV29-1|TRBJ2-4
CSAFPRNKNIQQF
TGCAGCGCTTTCCCTCGGAACAAAAACATTCAGCAGTTC
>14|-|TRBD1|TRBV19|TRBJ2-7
CASKKGTDSYEQYF
TGTGCCAGTAAAAAAGGGACAGACTCCTACGAGCAGTACTTC
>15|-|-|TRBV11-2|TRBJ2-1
CASSVDYGDWHGQFF
TGTGCCAGCAGCGTAGATTACGGCGATTGGCATGGGCAGTTCTTC
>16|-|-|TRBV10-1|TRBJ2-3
CASLTNVGARTDTQYF
TGCGCCAGCCTTACCAACGTAGGTGCACGCACAGATACGCAGTATTTT
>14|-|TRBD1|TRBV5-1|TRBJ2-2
CAISTGANTGELFF
TGCGCCATCTCGACAGGGGCGAACACCGGGGAGCTGTTTTTT
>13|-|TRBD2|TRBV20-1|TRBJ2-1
CSVRWREADEKFF
TGCAGTGTCAGGTGGCGGGAGGCGGATGAGAAGTTCTTC
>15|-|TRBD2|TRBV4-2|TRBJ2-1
CASSPERENYNEQFF
TGTGCCAGCAGCCCCGAGCGGGAGAATTACAATGAGCAGTTCTTC
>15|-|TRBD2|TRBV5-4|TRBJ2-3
CASSGLAGVRDTQYF
TGCGCCAGCAGCGGACTAGCGGGAGTAAGGGATACGCAGTATTTT
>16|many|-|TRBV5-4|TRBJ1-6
CASSLLGARKNSPLHF
TGTGCCAGCAGCTTGTTAGGAGCTCGAAAGAATTCACCCCTCCACTTT
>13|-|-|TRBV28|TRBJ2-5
CASSIRYQETQYF
TGTGCCAGCAGCATAAGATACCAAGAGACCCAGTACTTC